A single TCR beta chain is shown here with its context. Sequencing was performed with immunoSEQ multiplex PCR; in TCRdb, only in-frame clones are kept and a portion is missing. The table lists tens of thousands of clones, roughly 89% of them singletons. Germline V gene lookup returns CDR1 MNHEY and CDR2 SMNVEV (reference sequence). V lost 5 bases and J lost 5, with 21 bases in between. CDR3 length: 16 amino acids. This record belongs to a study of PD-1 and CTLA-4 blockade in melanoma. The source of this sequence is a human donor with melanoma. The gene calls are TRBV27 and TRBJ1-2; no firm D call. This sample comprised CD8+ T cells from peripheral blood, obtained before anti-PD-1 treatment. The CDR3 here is CASSKISDKREYGYTF. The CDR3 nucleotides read TGTGCCAGCAGTAAAATCTCCGACAAGAGGGAATATGGCTACACCTTC.